Reported below is one T cell receptor (beta chain). Other DNA variants within this sample encode the same CDR3. V was trimmed by 0 bases and J by 8 bases, leaving 7 bases between them. The CDR3 sequence is 13 residues long. Germline loops: CDR1 MGHRA, CDR2 YSYEKL. This sample was taken from a study of shared clonotypes between healthy human individuals. CD8 cells regarded as naive lacked CD45RO, were positively chosen for CCR7, and omitted terminally differentiated effector memory CD45RA+ cells. TCRdb's copy holds only in-frame clones and misses some; the assay was immunoSEQ multiplex PCR. The data contain hundreds of thousands of clones, about 95% of them singletons.

This rearrangement joins TRBV4-1 to TRBJ1-4; D is undetermined. The TCR comes from a woman in her 30s in good health. The sample was naive CD8+ T cells sorted from blood. The CDR3 region has the DNA TGCGCCAGCAGCCAAGATCTTGAAGAAAAACTGTTTTTT. It encodes CASSQDLEEKLFF.